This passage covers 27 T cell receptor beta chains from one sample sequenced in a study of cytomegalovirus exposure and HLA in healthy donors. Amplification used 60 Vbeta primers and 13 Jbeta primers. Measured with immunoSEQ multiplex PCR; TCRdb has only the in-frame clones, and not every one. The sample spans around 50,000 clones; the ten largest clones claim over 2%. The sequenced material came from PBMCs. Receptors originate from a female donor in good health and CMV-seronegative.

Written as DNA, the CDR3 is TGTGCCAGCAGGGGGCCAGGTGAAGCTTTCTTT. Its translation: CASRGPGEAFF. The chain uses TRBV7-9 and TRBJ1-1; D is perhaps TRBD1 (5 bases). This CDR3 is 11 amino acids long. Germline V gene sequence: CDR1 SEHNR, CDR2 FQNEAQ (reference sequence). Trimming removed 6 bases from V and 7 bases from J, with 9 bases in between.

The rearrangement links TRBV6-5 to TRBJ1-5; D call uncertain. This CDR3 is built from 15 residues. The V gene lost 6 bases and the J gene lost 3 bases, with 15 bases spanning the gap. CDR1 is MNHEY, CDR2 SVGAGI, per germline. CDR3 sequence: CASRDGRFTNQPQHF. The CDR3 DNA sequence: TGTGCCAGCAGAGACGGGAGATTTACCAATCAGCCCCAGCATTTT.

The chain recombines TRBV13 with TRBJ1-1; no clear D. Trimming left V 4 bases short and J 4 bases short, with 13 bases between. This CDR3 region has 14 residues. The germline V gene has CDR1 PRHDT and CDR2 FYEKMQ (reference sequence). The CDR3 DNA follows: TGTGCCAGCAGCTCGGAGGTCCCGGGCACTGAAGCTTTCTTT. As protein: CASSSEVPGTEAFF.

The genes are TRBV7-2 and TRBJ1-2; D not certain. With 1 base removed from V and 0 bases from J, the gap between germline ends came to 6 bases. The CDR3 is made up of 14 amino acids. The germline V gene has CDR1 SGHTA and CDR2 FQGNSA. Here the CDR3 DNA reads TGTGCCAGCAGCTTAGATCCCGCTAACTATGGCTACACCTTC. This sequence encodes CASSLDPANYGYTF.

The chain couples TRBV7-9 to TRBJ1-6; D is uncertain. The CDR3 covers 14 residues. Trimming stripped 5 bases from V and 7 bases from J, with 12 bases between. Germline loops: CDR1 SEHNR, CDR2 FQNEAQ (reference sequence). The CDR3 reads CASSPSNANSPLHF. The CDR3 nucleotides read TGTGCCAGCAGCCCGAGTAATGCGAATTCACCCCTCCACTTT.

CDR3 DNA sequence: TGTGCCAGCAACACTTGGGACAGCTCCTACGAGCAGTACTTC. This translates into CASNTWDSSYEQYF. This sequence joins TRBV2 and TRBJ2-7; TRBD1 agrees at 7 bases. V lost 7 bases to trimming and J lost 0 bases; unmatched junction nucleotides: 6. From germline, CDR1 is SNHLY and CDR2 FYNNEI. The length of the CDR3 is 14 residues.

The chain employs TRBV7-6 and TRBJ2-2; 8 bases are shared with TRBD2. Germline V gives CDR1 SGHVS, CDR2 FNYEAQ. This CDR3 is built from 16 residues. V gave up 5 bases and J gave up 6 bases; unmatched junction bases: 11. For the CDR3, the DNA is TGTGCCAGCAGCGTGGGGTCTCGTAGCGGGGCCGGGGAGCTGTTTTTT. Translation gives CASSVGSRSGAGELFF.

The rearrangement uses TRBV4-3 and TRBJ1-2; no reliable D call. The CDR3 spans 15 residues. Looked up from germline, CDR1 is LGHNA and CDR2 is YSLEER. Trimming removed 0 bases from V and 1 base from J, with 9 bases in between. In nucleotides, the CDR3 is TGCGCCAGCAGCCAAGATCAGGTTGATAACTATGGCTACACCTTC. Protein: CASSQDQVDNYGYTF.

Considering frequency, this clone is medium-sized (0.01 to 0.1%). The CDR3 region has the DNA TGCGCCAGCAGCCAGGGGAACAGGAATGAAAAACTGTTTTTT. Its translation: CASSQGNRNEKLFF. This sequence joins TRBV4-3 and TRBJ1-4, with D perhaps TRBD1 (5 bases). The germline gives CDR1 LGHNA, CDR2 YSLEER. The V and J ends lost 3 bases and 5 bases respectively, with 10 bases between them. This CDR3 has 14 residues.

CDR3 DNA sequence: TGTGCCAGCCGGGATCTCCATCATATGACTTATGAGCAGTTCTTC. Translation: CASRDLHHMTYEQFF. This chain uses TRBV19 with TRBJ2-1; possible D gene TRBD2, 5 bases. CDR1 is LNHDA and CDR2 is SQIVND in the germline V gene (reference sequence). The CDR3 is made up of 15 amino acids. Trimming took 9 bases from V and 8 from J, leaving 23 bases between them.

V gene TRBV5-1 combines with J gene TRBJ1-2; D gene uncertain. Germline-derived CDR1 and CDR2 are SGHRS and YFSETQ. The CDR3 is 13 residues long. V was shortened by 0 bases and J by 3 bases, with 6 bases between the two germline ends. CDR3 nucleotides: TGCGCCAGCAGCTTGGTGTCGGACTATGGCTACACCTTC. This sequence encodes CASSLVSDYGYTF.

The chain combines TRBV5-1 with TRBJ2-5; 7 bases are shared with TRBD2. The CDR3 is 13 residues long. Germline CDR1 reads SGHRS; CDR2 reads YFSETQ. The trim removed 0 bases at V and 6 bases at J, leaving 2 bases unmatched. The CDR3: CASSLEGTKTQYF. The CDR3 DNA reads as TGCGCCAGCAGCTTGGAGGGGACTAAGACCCAGTACTTC.

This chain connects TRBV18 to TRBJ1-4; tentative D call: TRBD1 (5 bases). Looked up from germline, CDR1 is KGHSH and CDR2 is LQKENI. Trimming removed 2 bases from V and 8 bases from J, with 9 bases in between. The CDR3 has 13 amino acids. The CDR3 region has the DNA TGTGCCAGCTCACCAGGGGCAAACGAAAAACTGTTTTTT. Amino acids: CASSPGANEKLFF.

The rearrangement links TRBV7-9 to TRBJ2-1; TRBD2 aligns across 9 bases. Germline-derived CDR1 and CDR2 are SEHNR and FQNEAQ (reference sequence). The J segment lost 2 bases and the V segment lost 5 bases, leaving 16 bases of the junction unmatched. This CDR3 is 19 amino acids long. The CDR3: CASSIPRFGGRGTYNEQFF. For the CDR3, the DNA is TGTGCCAGCAGCATCCCCCGATTCGGCGGGAGGGGAACCTACAATGAGCAGTTCTTC.

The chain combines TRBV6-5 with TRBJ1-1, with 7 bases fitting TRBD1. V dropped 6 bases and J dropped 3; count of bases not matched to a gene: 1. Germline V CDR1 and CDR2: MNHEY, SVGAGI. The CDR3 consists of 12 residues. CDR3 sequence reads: CASRTGHTEAFF. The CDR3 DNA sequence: TGTGCCAGCAGGACAGGGCACACTGAAGCTTTCTTT.

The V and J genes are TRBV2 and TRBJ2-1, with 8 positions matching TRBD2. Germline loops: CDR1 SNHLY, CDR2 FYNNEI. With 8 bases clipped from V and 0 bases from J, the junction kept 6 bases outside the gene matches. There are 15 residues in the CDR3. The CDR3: CASRSGGSSYNEQFF. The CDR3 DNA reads TGTGCCAGCCGTTCGGGGGGGAGCTCCTACAATGAGCAGTTCTTC.

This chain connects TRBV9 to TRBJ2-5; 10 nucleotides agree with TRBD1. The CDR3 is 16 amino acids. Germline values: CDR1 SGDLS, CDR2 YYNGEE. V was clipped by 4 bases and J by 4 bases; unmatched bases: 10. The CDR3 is CASSPHFGTGAETQYF. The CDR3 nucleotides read TGTGCCAGCAGCCCCCATTTCGGGACAGGGGCAGAGACCCAGTACTTC. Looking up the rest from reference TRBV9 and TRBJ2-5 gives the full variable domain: DSGVTQTPKHLITATGQRVTLRCSPRSGDLSVYWYQQSLDQGLQFLIQYYNGEERAKGNILERFSAQQFPDLHSELNLSSLELGDSALYFCASSPHFGTGAETQYFGPGTRLLVL.

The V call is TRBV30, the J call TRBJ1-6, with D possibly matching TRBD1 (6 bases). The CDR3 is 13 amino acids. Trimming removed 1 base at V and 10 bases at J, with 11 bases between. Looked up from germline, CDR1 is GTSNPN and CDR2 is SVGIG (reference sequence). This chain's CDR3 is CAWSGGRGSPLHF. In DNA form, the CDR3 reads TGTGCCTGGAGTGGGGGGCGCGGATCACCCCTCCACTTT.

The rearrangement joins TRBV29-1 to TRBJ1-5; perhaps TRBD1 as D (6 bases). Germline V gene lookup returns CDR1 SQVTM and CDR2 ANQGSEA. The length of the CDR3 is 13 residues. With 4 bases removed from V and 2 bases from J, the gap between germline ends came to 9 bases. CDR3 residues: CSVGAGGNQPQHF. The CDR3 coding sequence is TGCAGCGTTGGGGCAGGGGGCAATCAGCCCCAGCATTTT.

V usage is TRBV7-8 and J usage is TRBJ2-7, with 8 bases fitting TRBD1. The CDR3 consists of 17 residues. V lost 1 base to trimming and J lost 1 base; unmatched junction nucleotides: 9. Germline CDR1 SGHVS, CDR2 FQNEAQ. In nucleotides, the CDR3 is TGTGCCAGCAGCTTAGTTTCAGGGGGCGCAGGGTCCTACGAGCAGTACTTC. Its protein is CASSLVSGGAGSYEQYF.

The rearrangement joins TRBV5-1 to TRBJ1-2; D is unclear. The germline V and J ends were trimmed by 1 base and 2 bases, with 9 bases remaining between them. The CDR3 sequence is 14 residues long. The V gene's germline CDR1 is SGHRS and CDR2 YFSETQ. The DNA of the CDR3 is TGCGCCAGCAGCTTGTCTACAGTGAACTATGGCTACACCTTC. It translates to CASSLSTVNYGYTF.

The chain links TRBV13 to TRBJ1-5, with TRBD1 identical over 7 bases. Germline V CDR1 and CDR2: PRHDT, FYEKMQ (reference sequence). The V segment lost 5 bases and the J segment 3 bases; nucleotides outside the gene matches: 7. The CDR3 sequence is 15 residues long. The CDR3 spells CASSVRGANNQPQHF. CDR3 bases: TGTGCCAGCAGCGTCAGGGGGGCTAACAATCAGCCCCAGCATTTT.

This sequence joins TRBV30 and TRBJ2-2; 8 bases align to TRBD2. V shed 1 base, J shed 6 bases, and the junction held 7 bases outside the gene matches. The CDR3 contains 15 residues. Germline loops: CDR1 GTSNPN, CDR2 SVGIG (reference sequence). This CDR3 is CAWSESGRISGELFF. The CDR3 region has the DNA TGTGCCTGGAGTGAAAGCGGGAGAATCTCCGGGGAGCTGTTTTTT. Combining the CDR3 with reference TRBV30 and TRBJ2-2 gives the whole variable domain SQTIHQWPATLVQPVGSPLSLECTVEGTSNPNLYWYRQAAGRGLQLLFYSVGIGQISSEVPQNLSASRPQDRQFILSSKKLLLSDSGFYLCAWSESGRISGELFFGEGSRLTVL.

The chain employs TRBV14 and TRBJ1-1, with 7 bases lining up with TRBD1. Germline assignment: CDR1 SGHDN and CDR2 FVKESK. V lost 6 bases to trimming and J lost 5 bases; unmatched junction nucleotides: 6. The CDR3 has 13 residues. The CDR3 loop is CASRLQGGTEAFF. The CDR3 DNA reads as TGTGCCAGCAGACTTCAGGGGGGAACTGAAGCTTTCTTT.

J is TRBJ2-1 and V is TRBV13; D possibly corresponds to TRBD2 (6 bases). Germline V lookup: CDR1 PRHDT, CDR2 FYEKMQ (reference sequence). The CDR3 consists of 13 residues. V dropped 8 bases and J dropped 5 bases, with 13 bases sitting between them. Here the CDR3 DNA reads TGTGCCAGCCGCCCGACTAGTCACAATGAGCAGTTCTTC. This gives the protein CASRPTSHNEQFF.

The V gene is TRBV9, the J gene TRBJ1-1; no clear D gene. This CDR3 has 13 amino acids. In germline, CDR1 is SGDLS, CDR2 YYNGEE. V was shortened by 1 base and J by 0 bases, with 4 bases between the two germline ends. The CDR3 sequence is CASSVTVNTEAFF. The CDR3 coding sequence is TGTGCCAGCAGCGTAACGGTGAACACTGAAGCTTTCTTT.

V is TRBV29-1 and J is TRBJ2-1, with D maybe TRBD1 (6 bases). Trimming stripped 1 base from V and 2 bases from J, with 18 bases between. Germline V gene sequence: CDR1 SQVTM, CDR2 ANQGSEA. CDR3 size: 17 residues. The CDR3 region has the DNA TGCAGCGTTGAAGGTGGGGGATCAGGGGTCGCCTACAATGAGCAGTTCTTC. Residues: CSVEGGGSGVAYNEQFF.